The 25 T cell receptor beta chains presented below share a single source sample, sequenced in a study of beta chain features in type 1 diabetes. All of the isolated RNA was reverse transcribed, so expressed TCRB transcripts were sequenced. Method: immunoSEQ multiplex PCR; TCRdb's copy keeps in-frame clones and lacks some. Among 250,000 to 350,000 clones, 14% were seen once, and the ten largest hold under 8.5%. Sequencing was carried out using central memory CD4+ T cells from blood. These receptor sequences come from a young man in good health.

The chain recombines TRBV9 with TRBJ2-1; the D call may be TRBD1 or TRBD2 (6 bases each). V gave up 0 bases and J gave up 9 bases, with 13 bases separating them. The CDR3 extends over 14 amino acids. Germline V CDR1 and CDR2: SGDLS, YYNGEE. The CDR3 DNA is TGTGCCAGCAGCGTAGGGTCGGGGGCCGGTGAGCAGTTCTTC. The encoded protein is CASSVGSGAGEQFF. Complete variable domain (other parts from reference TRBV9 and TRBJ2-1): DSGVTQTPKHLITATGQRVTLRCSPRSGDLSVYWYQQSLDQGLQFLIQYYNGEERAKGNILERFSAQQFPDLHSELNLSSLELGDSALYFCASSVGSGAGEQFFGPGTRLTVL.

This clone was found many times. The gene calls are TRBV5-1 and TRBJ2-1, with D maybe TRBD2 (6 bases). CDR3 length: 13 residues. Germline assignment: CDR1 SGHRS and CDR2 YFSETQ. V dropped 4 bases and J dropped 6 bases, with 11 bases sitting between them. The CDR3 DNA sequence: TGCGCCAGCAGCCCGCGGACTACCAATGAGCAGTTCTTC. Protein product: CASSPRTTNEQFF.

This clone has just a few counts. The V call is TRBV6-1, the J call TRBJ2-1; D gene uncertain. Germline-derived CDR1 and CDR2 are MNHNS and SASEGT. V was trimmed by 5 bases and J by 8 bases, leaving 10 bases between them. This CDR3 has 12 amino acids. DNA for the CDR3: TGTGCCAGCAGTCTTCATGGGGATGAGCAGTTCTTC. Its translation is CASSLHGDEQFF.

This clone has only a few counts. The V and J genes are TRBV5-1 and TRBJ2-2; TRBD2 might be the D (6 bases). There are 14 residues in the CDR3. V was trimmed by 4 bases and J by 4 bases, leaving 11 bases between them. Germline loops: CDR1 SGHRS, CDR2 YFSETQ. Written as DNA, the CDR3 is TGCGCCAGCAGCACGGCCGGGAGCACCGGGGAGCTGTTTTTT. Its protein product is CASSTAGSTGELFF.

This sequence joins TRBV6-5 and TRBJ2-3; D may be TRBD2 (6 bases). Trimming left V 6 bases short and J 4 bases short, with 17 bases between. Germline loops: CDR1 MNHEY, CDR2 SVGAGI. The CDR3 covers 15 residues. The CDR3 loop reads CASSSRVGGADTQYF. CDR3 coding DNA: TGTGCCAGCAGCTCCCGAGTGGGAGGCGCAGATACGCAGTATTTT.

The chain recombines TRBV27 with TRBJ2-2; D perhaps matches TRBD2 (5 bases). Deletions cut 5 bases from V and 5 bases from J, with 12 bases between. The CDR3 has 14 amino acids. Germline V gene data show CDR1 as MNHEY and CDR2 as SMNVEV (reference sequence). This CDR3 is CASSLRRGTGELFF. Written as DNA, the CDR3 is TGTGCCAGCAGTCTTCGACGGGGAACCGGGGAGCTGTTTTTT.

This rearrangement joins TRBV7-2 to TRBJ2-3; D not certain. V was cut by 1 base and J by 7 bases, with 3 bases left in between. CDR3 length equals 11 residues. Germline CDR1 SGHTA, CDR2 FQGNSA. The chain's CDR3 is CASSLENTQYF. In nucleotides, the CDR3 is TGTGCCAGCAGCTTAGAGAATACGCAGTATTTT.

This clone appeared many times. The sample holds other DNA sequences that translate to the same CDR3. CDR3 sequence (DNA): TGTGCCAGCTCACCTGGAAGCAATCAGCCCCAGCATTTT. Amino acid sequence: CASSPGSNQPQHF. The gene calls are TRBV18 and TRBJ1-5; the D is unclear. V shed 3 bases and J shed 1 base, with 4 bases lying between them. CDR1 and CDR2 (germline): KGHSH, LQKENI. This CDR3 contains 13 residues.

The chain has TRBV9 and TRBJ2-1, with 13 bases matching TRBD2. CDR1 is SGDLS, CDR2 YYNGEE, per germline. This CDR3 comprises 16 residues. J lost 7 bases, V lost 3 bases, and 7 bases had no gene match. The chain's CDR3 is CASSASLAGGQNEQFF. The DNA of the CDR3 is TGTGCCAGCAGCGCCTCACTAGCGGGAGGGCAAAATGAGCAGTTCTTC.

At least ten counts were recorded for this clone. The J gene is TRBJ2-2, the V gene TRBV11-1, with 10 positions matching TRBD1. Trimming removed 11 bases from V and 4 bases from J; junction bases left unmatched: 7. The length of the CDR3 is 14 residues. Germline CDR1 and CDR2: SGHAT and FQDESV (reference sequence). The CDR3 DNA is TGTGCCTCTCGACAGGGGGCTGGCACCGGGGAGCTGTTTTTT. It yields the protein CASRQGAGTGELFF.

This clone was seen only a few times. The chain combines TRBV6-6 with TRBJ2-5; 13 nucleotides match TRBD2. The CDR3 extends over 16 amino acids. V shed 2 bases, J shed 2 bases, and the junction held 2 bases outside the gene matches. Germline values: CDR1 MNHNY, CDR2 SVGAGI (reference sequence). The CDR3 sequence: CASSYRTSGGQETQYF. DNA of the CDR3: TGTGCCAGCAGTTACCGGACTAGCGGGGGACAAGAGACCCAGTACTTC.

In this sample, this clone turned up a few times. The chain has TRBV6-1 and TRBJ2-1, with D uncertain. The germline gives CDR1 MNHNS, CDR2 SASEGT. The CDR3 is 16 amino acids. The ends were cut back, 4 bases at V and 8 bases at J, with 21 bases in the middle. The CDR3, as DNA: TGTGCCAGCAGTGTGCGTCCTAGTTTCTTTTTGGATGAGCAGTTCTTC. Amino acid sequence: CASSVRPSFFLDEQFF.

The chain links TRBV6-5 to TRBJ1-2; 8 nucleotides match TRBD1. Germline trimming cut 2 bases from V and 8 bases from J; bases unmatched to any gene: 7. The CDR3 spans 14 residues. CDR1 is MNHEY and CDR2 is SVGAGI in the germline V gene. CDR3 protein: CASSYRGQEWGYTF. The DNA of the CDR3 is TGTGCCAGCAGTTACCGGGGACAGGAATGGGGCTACACCTTC.

The rearrangement joins TRBV9 to TRBJ1-1; tentative D call: TRBD1 (5 bases). V lost 0 bases and J lost 1, with 13 bases in between. Germline values: CDR1 SGDLS, CDR2 YYNGEE. The CDR3 totals 16 residues. The CDR3 sequence: CASSVGIGAENTEAFF. The CDR3 nucleotides are TGTGCCAGCAGCGTAGGGATTGGGGCAGAGAACACTGAAGCTTTCTTT.

This chain joins TRBV20-1 and TRBJ2-5; the match to TRBD1 covers 7 bases. Germline V CDR1 and CDR2: DFQATT, SNEGSKA (reference sequence). The CDR3 has 11 amino acids. The ends lost 6 bases at V and 4 bases at J; junction bases unmatched: 2. The CDR3 DNA follows: TGCAGTGCAAACAGGGGAGAGACCCAGTACTTC. Amino acids: CSANRGETQYF.

This clone occurred a few times. This chain connects TRBV6-1 to TRBJ2-3; D is uncertain. Trimming removed 7 bases from V and 6 bases from J, with 11 bases in between. The CDR3 is 12 residues long. The germline CDR1 and CDR2 sequences are MNHNS and SASEGT. Written as DNA, the CDR3 is TGTGCCAGCACTCGAAGTGGGGATACGCAGTATTTT. Protein product: CASTRSGDTQYF.

This clone was picked up many times. The chain is built from TRBV7-8 and TRBJ1-6; D ambiguous. The V gene's germline CDR1 is SGHVS and CDR2 FQNEAQ. The V end lost 5 bases, the J end lost 7 bases, and 6 bases lay between the germline ends. CDR3 length: 12 amino acids. CDR3 bases: TGTGCCAGCAGCCCTGGAAATTCACCCCTCCACTTT. Protein product: CASSPGNSPLHF. The full variable domain, with the rest looked up from reference TRBV7-8 and TRBJ1-6, is GAGVSQSPRYKVAKRGQDVALRCDPISGHVSLFWYQQALGQGPEFLTYFQNEAQLDKSGLPSDRFFAERPEGSVSTLKIQRTQQEDSAVYLCASSPGNSPLHFGNGTRLTVT.

This clone was observed at least ten times. The chain recombines TRBV11-2 with TRBJ2-2; D gene ambiguous. The CDR3 consists of 11 residues. Germline lookup yields CDR1 SGHAT and CDR2 FQNNGV. V lost 4 bases and J 8 bases, leaving 5 bases between the germline ends. CDR3 bases: TGTGCCAGCAGCTATGGTGGGGAGCTGTTTTTT. Its translation is CASSYGGELFF.

The table lists this clone with many counts. The CDR3 sequence is CASSNSRQGASGELFF. CDR3 DNA: TGTGCCAGCAGCAACTCCCGACAGGGGGCCTCCGGGGAGCTGTTTTTT. The chain recombines TRBV13 with TRBJ2-2, with 10 bases that match TRBD1. Germline CDR1 and CDR2: PRHDT and FYEKMQ (reference sequence). This CDR3 spans 16 amino acids. With V trimmed by 5 bases and J by 6 bases, 9 bases remained unmatched.

This chain uses TRBV18 with TRBJ2-7, with D possibly TRBD1 on 5 matching bases. Germline V gives CDR1 KGHSH, CDR2 LQKENI. This CDR3 is 14 amino acids long. Trimming left V 2 bases short and J 0 bases short, with 8 bases between. This CDR3 is CASSPTQGSYEQYF. CDR3 bases: TGTGCCAGCTCACCAACCCAGGGCTCCTACGAGCAGTACTTC.

The gene calls are TRBV30 and TRBJ1-1; D may be TRBD1 (5 bases). The ends were cut back, 0 bases at V and 1 base at J, with 12 bases in the middle. Germline V gives CDR1 GTSNPN, CDR2 SVGIG (reference sequence). The CDR3 has 15 residues. The CDR3 sequence: CAWSVRMTENTEAFF. In nucleotides, the CDR3 is TGTGCCTGGAGTGTACGAATGACAGAGAACACTGAAGCTTTCTTT.

Many counts were recorded for this clone. The chain links TRBV11-3 to TRBJ2-3; no clear D gene. The ends were cut back, 0 bases at V and 4 bases at J, with 2 bases in the middle. This CDR3 is built from 12 residues. Germline V gene data show CDR1 as SGHNT and CDR2 as YENEEA. This CDR3 reads CASSLDSDTQYF. CDR3 DNA: TGTGCCAGCAGCTTAGACTCAGATACGCAGTATTTT. Using reference TRBV11-3 and TRBJ2-3 for the parts outside the CDR3, the full variable domain is EAGVVQSPRYKIIEKKQPVAFWCNPISGHNTLYWYLQNLGQGPELLIRYENEEAVDDSQLPKDRFSAERLKGVDSTLKIQPAELGDSAVYLCASSLDSDTQYFGPGTRLTVL.

This chain links TRBV7-2 with TRBJ2-5; D is ambiguous. The CDR3 is 16 amino acids. With 1 base removed from V and 3 bases from J, the gap between germline ends came to 15 bases. Germline loops: CDR1 SGHTA, CDR2 FQGNSA. The CDR3 DNA is TGTGCCAGCAGCTTAGGTGGAGCACGTGGGAAAGAGACCCAGTACTTC. Translating gives CASSLGGARGKETQYF.

In this sample, this clone turned up a few times. This chain links TRBV30 with TRBJ1-3; D is unresolved. There are 12 residues in the CDR3. V lost 3 bases, J lost 4 bases, and 7 bases lay in between. Germline V gene lookup returns CDR1 GTSNPN and CDR2 SVGIG (reference sequence). CDR3 in DNA: TGTGCCTGGAGCTCCGGCGGAAACACCATATATTTT. This codes for CAWSSGGNTIYF.

This clone was seen a handful of times. The chain is built from TRBV10-3 and TRBJ1-5, with D perhaps TRBD1 (5 bases). The CDR3 length is 15 residues. V was shortened by 0 bases and J by 7 bases, with 13 bases between the two germline ends. The V gene's germline CDR1 is ENHRY and CDR2 SYGVKD. The chain's CDR3 is CAISESMGVRQPQHF. In nucleotides, the CDR3 is TGTGCCATCAGTGAGTCGATGGGGGTTAGACAGCCCCAGCATTTT.